The rows below give T cell receptor beta chains drawn from one sample of a study of cytomegalovirus exposure and HLA in healthy donors. Data came from immunoSEQ multiplex PCR; TCRdb stores just in-frame clones and leaves some out. The sample yields more than 95,000 clones, about 79% seen once. Sequenced material: PBMCs. These receptors originate from a man aged 55 to 70 in good health and CMV-seropositive. Both conserved end residues are part of each CDR3. A D gene is named only where the DNA matches it firmly. The size entry is marked missing in some rows and otherwise reads once, few, many or a size class.

v_gene: TRBV5-5; j_gene: TRBJ2-2; abundance: NA; d_gene: TRBD2; CDR3aa: CASSRLGGDTGELFF; CDR3nt: TGTGCCAGCAGCCGTTTGGGGGGGGACACCGGGGAGCTGTTTTTT
v_gene: TRBV4-3; j_gene: TRBJ2-2; abundance: once; d_gene: TRBD1; CDR3aa: CASSRNPPGTGDPGELFF; CDR3nt: TGCGCCAGCAGCCGCAACCCCCCCGGGACAGGGGATCCCGGGGAGCTGTTTTTT
v_gene: TRBV19; j_gene: TRBJ2-7; abundance: once; d_gene: NA; CDR3aa: CASSTGQRLYEQYF; CDR3nt: TGTGCCAGTAGTACCGGACAGCGCTTATACGAGCAGTACTTC
v_gene: TRBV19; j_gene: TRBJ1-2; abundance: NA; d_gene: NA; CDR3aa: CASSGTGTYGYTF; CDR3nt: TGTGCCAGTAGTGGTACAGGTACCTATGGCTACACCTTC
v_gene: TRBV5-4; j_gene: TRBJ1-2; abundance: NA; d_gene: NA; CDR3aa: CASATLARTENYGYTF; CDR3nt: TGTGCCAGCGCTACGCTGGCGCGGACAGAGAACTATGGCTACACCTTC
v_gene: TRBV29-1; j_gene: TRBJ1-1; abundance: NA; d_gene: NA; CDR3aa: CSVQQGSVGTEAFF; CDR3nt: TGCAGCGTTCAACAGGGTTCAGTGGGCACTGAAGCTTTCTTT
v_gene: TRBV5-1; j_gene: TRBJ2-7; abundance: once; d_gene: TRBD1; CDR3aa: CASSLPAGQGGRYEQYF; CDR3nt: TGCGCCAGCAGCTTGCCGGCCGGACAGGGCGGGCGCTACGAGCAGTACTTC
v_gene: TRBV4-1; j_gene: TRBJ2-2; abundance: NA; d_gene: TRBD2; CDR3aa: CASSPGLARTGELFF; CDR3nt: TGCGCCAGCAGCCCGGGACTAGCGAGGACCGGGGAGCTGTTTTTT
v_gene: TRBV4-1; j_gene: TRBJ1-2; abundance: NA; d_gene: NA; CDR3aa: CASSQDGRADYGYTF; CDR3nt: TGCGCCAGCAGCCAAGATGGCAGGGCCGACTATGGCTACACCTTC
v_gene: TRBV7-2; j_gene: TRBJ2-7; abundance: NA; d_gene: TRBD1; CDR3aa: CASSSVRQGYEQYF; CDR3nt: TGTGCCAGCAGCTCCGTCAGACAGGGCTACGAGCAGTACTTC
v_gene: TRBV4-3; j_gene: TRBJ1-2; abundance: NA; d_gene: TRBD1; CDR3aa: CASSQSINRGITF; CDR3nt: TGCGCCAGCAGCCAAAGCATCAACAGGGGGATAACCTTC
v_gene: TRBV7-8; j_gene: TRBJ1-4; abundance: NA; d_gene: TRBD1; CDR3aa: CASSVRDREVTNEKLFF; CDR3nt: TGTGCCAGCAGCGTACGGGACAGGGAAGTAACTAATGAAAAACTGTTTTTT
v_gene: TRBV18; j_gene: TRBJ1-2; abundance: NA; d_gene: NA; CDR3aa: CASSPTGLDGYTF; CDR3nt: TGTGCCAGCTCACCAACAGGGCTCGATGGCTACACCTTC
v_gene: TRBV6-5; j_gene: TRBJ1-2; abundance: NA; d_gene: TRBD1; CDR3aa: CASRDRDQRGGYTF; CDR3nt: TGTGCCAGCCGGGACAGGGACCAACGAGGTGGCTACACCTTC
v_gene: TRBV19; j_gene: TRBJ1-5; abundance: NA; d_gene: NA; CDR3aa: CASLGRDRQPQHF; CDR3nt: TGTGCCAGCTTGGGGAGGGATCGCCAGCCCCAGCATTTT
v_gene: TRBV29-1; j_gene: TRBJ2-2; abundance: NA; d_gene: NA; CDR3aa: CSVEQGNTGELFF; CDR3nt: TGCAGCGTCGAACAGGGGAACACCGGGGAGCTGTTTTTT
v_gene: TRBV6-1; j_gene: TRBJ1-5; abundance: NA; d_gene: TRBD1; CDR3aa: CASQPIQGANQPQHF; CDR3nt: TGTGCCAGCCAACCGATACAGGGGGCGAATCAGCCCCAGCATTTT
v_gene: TRBV7-9; j_gene: TRBJ2-1; abundance: NA; d_gene: TRBD2; CDR3aa: CSSSRTSGGNEQFF; CDR3nt: TGTTCCAGCAGCCGGACTAGCGGGGGTAATGAGCAGTTCTTC
v_gene: TRBV10-3; j_gene: TRBJ1-3; abundance: NA; d_gene: NA; CDR3aa: CAISVTDSQRSSGNTIYF; CDR3nt: TGTGCCATCAGTGTGACGGACAGTCAGCGAAGCTCTGGAAACACCATATATTTT
v_gene: TRBV5-8; j_gene: TRBJ2-5; abundance: NA; d_gene: TRBD1; CDR3aa: CASSRGTVQETQYF; CDR3nt: TGTGCCAGCAGCAGAGGGACAGTCCAAGAGACCCAGTACTTC
v_gene: TRBV7-9; j_gene: TRBJ1-2; abundance: NA; d_gene: NA; CDR3aa: CSSSLTIDVNYGYTF; CDR3nt: TGTTCCAGCAGCTTAACAATTGATGTTAACTATGGCTACACCTTC
v_gene: TRBV11-3; j_gene: TRBJ2-3; abundance: NA; d_gene: TRBD2; CDR3aa: CASSLGLASRNSQYF; CDR3nt: TGTGCCAGCAGCTTAGGACTAGCTTCCAGAAATTCGCAGTATTTT
v_gene: TRBV2; j_gene: TRBJ1-5; abundance: NA; d_gene: TRBD1; CDR3aa: CASSRQGGQPQHF; CDR3nt: TGTGCCAGCAGTAGACAGGGGGGCCAGCCCCAGCATTTT
v_gene: TRBV4-2; j_gene: TRBJ2-5; abundance: NA; d_gene: NA; CDR3aa: CASSQVGGAGEQYF; CDR3nt: TGTGCCAGCAGCCAAGTTGGGGGCGCGGGAGAGCAGTACTTC
v_gene: TRBV7-9; j_gene: TRBJ1-2; abundance: NA; d_gene: NA; CDR3aa: CASSLRQGNGYTF; CDR3nt: TGTGCCAGCAGCTTAAGGCAGGGGAATGGCTACACCTTC
v_gene: TRBV6-5; j_gene: TRBJ1-6; abundance: NA; d_gene: NA; CDR3aa: CASKNGGNNSPLHF; CDR3nt: TGTGCCAGCAAAAACGGGGGGAATAATTCACCCCTCCACTTT
v_gene: TRBV6-6; j_gene: TRBJ2-1; abundance: NA; d_gene: TRBD2; CDR3aa: CASSPGGEQFF; CDR3nt: TGTGCCAGCAGCCCGGGGGGTGAGCAGTTCTTC
v_gene: TRBV10-1; j_gene: TRBJ2-7; abundance: NA; d_gene: TRBD2; CDR3aa: CASSEISGGIFEQYF; CDR3nt: TGCGCCAGCAGTGAGATTAGCGGGGGTATCTTCGAGCAGTACTTC
v_gene: TRBV15; j_gene: TRBJ1-1; abundance: NA; d_gene: NA; CDR3aa: CATSRKGNTEAFF; CDR3nt: TGTGCCACCAGCAGAAAGGGGAATACTGAAGCTTTCTTT
v_gene: TRBV12-5; j_gene: TRBJ2-7; abundance: NA; d_gene: TRBD1; CDR3aa: CASAVPGTVSYEQYF; CDR3nt: TGTGCTAGTGCGGTGCCTGGGACAGTATCGTACGAGCAGTACTTC
v_gene: TRBV6-1; j_gene: TRBJ1-1; abundance: NA; d_gene: NA; CDR3aa: CASSEWPNTEAFF; CDR3nt: TGTGCCAGCAGTGAATGGCCGAACACTGAAGCTTTCTTT
v_gene: TRBV7-8; j_gene: TRBJ1-4; abundance: NA; d_gene: NA; CDR3aa: CASSFLGQAKEKLFF; CDR3nt: TGTGCCAGCAGCTTTCTTGGCCAGGCCAAAGAAAAACTGTTTTTT
v_gene: TRBV15; j_gene: TRBJ1-4; abundance: NA; d_gene: NA; CDR3aa: CATSRASSAPGEKLFF; CDR3nt: TGTGCCACCAGCAGAGCTTCATCGGCCCCGGGTGAAAAACTGTTTTTT
v_gene: TRBV27; j_gene: TRBJ2-7; abundance: NA; d_gene: TRBD1; CDR3aa: CASSFDRGAYEQYF; CDR3nt: TGTGCCAGCAGTTTCGACAGGGGTGCCTACGAGCAGTACTTC
v_gene: TRBV6-5; j_gene: TRBJ2-2; abundance: NA; d_gene: TRBD1; CDR3aa: CASSYHRGAGELFF; CDR3nt: TGTGCCAGCAGTTACCACAGGGGGGCCGGGGAGCTGTTTTTT
v_gene: TRBV15; j_gene: TRBJ2-3; abundance: NA; d_gene: TRBD1; CDR3aa: CATSRQSFPTGGETDTQYF; CDR3nt: TGTGCCACCAGCAGACAATCCTTCCCGACAGGGGGCGAGACAGATACGCAGTATTTT
v_gene: TRBV6-1; j_gene: TRBJ1-4; abundance: few; d_gene: TRBD1; CDR3aa: CASRDRVNEKLFF; CDR3nt: TGTGCCAGCAGGGACAGGGTAAATGAAAAACTGTTTTTT
v_gene: TRBV7-8; j_gene: TRBJ2-7; abundance: NA; d_gene: NA; CDR3aa: CASSLLGGAGNYEQYF; CDR3nt: TGTGCCAGCAGCTTATTAGGTGGGGCAGGGAACTACGAGCAGTACTTC
v_gene: TRBV6-6; j_gene: TRBJ1-5; abundance: NA; d_gene: TRBD1; CDR3aa: CASSSGQGNQPQHF; CDR3nt: TGTGCCAGCAGTTCAGGACAGGGGAATCAGCCCCAGCATTTT